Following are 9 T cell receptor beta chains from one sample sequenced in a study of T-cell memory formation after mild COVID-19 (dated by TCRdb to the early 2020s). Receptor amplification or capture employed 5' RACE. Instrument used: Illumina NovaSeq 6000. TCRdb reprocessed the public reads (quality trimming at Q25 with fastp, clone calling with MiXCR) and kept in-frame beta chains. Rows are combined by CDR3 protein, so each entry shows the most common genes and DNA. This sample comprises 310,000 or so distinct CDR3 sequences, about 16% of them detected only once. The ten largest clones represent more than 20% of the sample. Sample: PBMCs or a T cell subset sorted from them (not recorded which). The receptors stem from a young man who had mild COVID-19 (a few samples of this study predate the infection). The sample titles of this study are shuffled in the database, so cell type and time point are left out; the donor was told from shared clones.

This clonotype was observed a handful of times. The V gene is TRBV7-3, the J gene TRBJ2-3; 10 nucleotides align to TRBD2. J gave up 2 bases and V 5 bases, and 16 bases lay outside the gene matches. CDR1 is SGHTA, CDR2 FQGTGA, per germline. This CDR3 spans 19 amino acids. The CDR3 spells CASSQTVSLAGDFTDTQYF. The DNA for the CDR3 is TGTGCCAGCAGCCAAACGGTTTCGCTAGCGGGGGACTTCACAGATACGCAGTATTTT.

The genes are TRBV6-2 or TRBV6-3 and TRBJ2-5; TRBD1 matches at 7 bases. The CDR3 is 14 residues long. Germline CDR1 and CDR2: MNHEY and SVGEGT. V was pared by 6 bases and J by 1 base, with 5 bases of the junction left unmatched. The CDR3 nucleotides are TGTGCCAGCAGATCAGACAGGGTCCAAGAGACCCAGTACTTC. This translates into CASRSDRVQETQYF.

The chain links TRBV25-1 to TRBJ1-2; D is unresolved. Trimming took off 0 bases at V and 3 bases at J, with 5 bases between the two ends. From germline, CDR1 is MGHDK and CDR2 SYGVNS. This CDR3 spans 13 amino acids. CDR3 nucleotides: TGTGCCAGCAGTGAATACGCGGACTATGGCTACACCTTC. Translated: CASSEYADYGYTF.

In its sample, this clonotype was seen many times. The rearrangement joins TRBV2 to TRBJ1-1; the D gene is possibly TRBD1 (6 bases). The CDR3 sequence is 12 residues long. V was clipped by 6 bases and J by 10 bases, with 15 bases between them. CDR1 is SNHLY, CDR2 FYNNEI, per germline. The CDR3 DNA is TGTGCCAGCAGCCCCTACAGGGATCCAGCTTTCTTT. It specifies CASSPYRDPAFF.

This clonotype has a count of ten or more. The CDR3 here is CASSLGQGHQPQHF. DNA of the CDR3: TGTGCCAGCAGTTTAGGACAGGGGCATCAGCCCCAGCATTTT. This chain connects TRBV12-3 or TRBV12-4 to TRBJ1-5; TRBD1 matches 8 bases. The V and J ends lost 1 base and 5 bases, in that order; junction bases with no gene match: 1. The length of the CDR3 is 14 residues.

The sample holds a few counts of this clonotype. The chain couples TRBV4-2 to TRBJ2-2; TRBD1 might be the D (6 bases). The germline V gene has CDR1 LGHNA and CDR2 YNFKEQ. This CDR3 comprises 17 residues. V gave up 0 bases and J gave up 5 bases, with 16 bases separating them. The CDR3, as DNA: TGTGCCAGCAGCCAAGAGGGGGACAAACGAACAACCGGGGAGCTGTTTTTT. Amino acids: CASSQEGDKRTTGELFF.

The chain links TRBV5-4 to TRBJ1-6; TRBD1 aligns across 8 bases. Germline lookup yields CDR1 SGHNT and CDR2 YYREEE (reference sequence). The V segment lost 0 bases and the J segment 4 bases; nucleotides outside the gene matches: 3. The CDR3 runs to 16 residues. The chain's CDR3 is CASSLGGTGYNSPLHF. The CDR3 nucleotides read TGTGCCAGCAGCTTGGGGGGGACAGGTTATAATTCACCCCTCCACTTT.

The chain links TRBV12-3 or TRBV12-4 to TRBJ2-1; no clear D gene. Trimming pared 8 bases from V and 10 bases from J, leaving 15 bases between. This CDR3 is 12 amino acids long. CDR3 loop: CASSVGVGEQFF. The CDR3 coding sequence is TGTGCCAGCTCAGTTGGAGTCGGAGAGCAGTTCTTC.

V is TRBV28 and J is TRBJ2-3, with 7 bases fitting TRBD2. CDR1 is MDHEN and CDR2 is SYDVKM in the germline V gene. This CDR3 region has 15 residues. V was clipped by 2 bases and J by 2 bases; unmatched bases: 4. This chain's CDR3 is CASSLLAVITDTQYF. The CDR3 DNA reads TGTGCCAGCAGTTTACTAGCGGTTATCACAGATACGCAGTATTTT.